This T cell receptor (beta chain) originates from a study of glioma-infiltrating T cells after dendritic cell vaccination (dated by TCRdb to about 2016). A note on the overall study: Of the roughly 15 glioblastoma patients in the cohort, all drawn from Phase I and II dendritic cell vaccination trials, 9 were newly diagnosed and 6 had recurrent disease. Between the early 2000s and the early 2010s, the patients were given dendritic cell vaccination pulsed with autologous tumor lysate. The vaccine consisted of monocyte-derived dendritic cells cultured less than eight days with IL-4 and GM-CSF, then pulsed overnight with autologous tumor lysate. Each patient was given three intradermal dendritic cell vaccine injections, spaced two weeks apart, in the arm below the axilla. Tumor-infiltrating lymphocyte content was quantified and tumor and blood repertoires were compared in dendritic cell-vaccinated glioblastoma patients by deep sequencing of TCR beta CDR3 regions. Survival after dendritic cell vaccination was correlated with TCR sequencing metrics, such as TIL content and the overlap between tumor and blood repertoires.

Overall study results and their limits: No direct relationship between TCR clonality and survival was found, suggesting that a diverse polyclonal response may matter. After dendritic cell vaccination, a higher estimated pretreatment TIL content predicted longer time to progression and longer overall survival. The cohort was small and heterogeneous, only a few patients had full blood and tumor sets, and even fewer had initial-recurrent tumor pairs. The three-group TCR overlap response model was characterized as speculative, and prospective validation of the model was stated to be required.

V loses 2 bases at its end and J loses 3 bases; junction bases beyond the gene matches: 2. CDR1 is given as MRHNA and CDR2 as SNTAGT, both from the germline V gene. From the cysteine up to the phenylalanine, the CDR3 has a length of 15 residues. The entry retains the CDR3 DNA only, 45 bases that are in frame from base 1. Patients were selected for having adequate residual fresh-frozen tumor tissue and more than two years of available survival data. An isocitrate dehydrogenase mutation was not carried by any of the glioblastoma patients, although molecular status was otherwise variable. PBMC were collected before vaccination, two weeks after the third vaccination, and at tumor progression if tumor progression occurred. The Qiagen DNeasy Blood extraction Kit was used to extract genomic DNA. This clone was seen a handful of times. This receptor's antigen is unknown. No quality values exist for individual bases; no much larger clone is one base distant.

The immunoSEQ assay amplified TCRB CDR3 regions from around 2 micrograms of genomic DNA, or from all available DNA when less than that amount was available. Multiplex PCR used 60 forward primers for TCR V beta segments and 13 reverse primers for J beta segments. To estimate the number of reads per starting template, synthetic control templates were added to each sample at limiting dilution. The Illumina HiSeq System generated sequencing reads of 87 bp. As for the authors' bioinformatics: PCR and sequencing errors were removed by a nearest neighbor algorithm that merged closely related sequences. TCR overlap was measured as the percentage of unique tumor TCR beta sequences also present in the same patient's peripheral blood. Drawn from immuneACCESS, this table holds only the in-frame rearrangements with V and J called that TCRdb kept. Clones are partly lost; checked studies trace under half to an unresolved V gene and leave the rest unexplained. V and J calls and clone size follow that table, whereas D and trimming were derived from the DNA. The sample table lists 50,000 to 80,000 clones, around 86% of them with a count of one. About 10% of the sample is taken by the ten largest.

This clonotype was obtained from a human donor with glioblastoma. The sample was blood, taken before dendritic cell vaccination. The rearrangement joined TRBV6-4 to TRBJ2-1, and TRBD1 matches 9 of the central bases. In nucleotides, the sequence is TGTGCCAGCAGTGACGAGACAGGGGGCTACAATGAGCAGTTCTTC. This sequence encodes CASSDETGGYNEQFF.